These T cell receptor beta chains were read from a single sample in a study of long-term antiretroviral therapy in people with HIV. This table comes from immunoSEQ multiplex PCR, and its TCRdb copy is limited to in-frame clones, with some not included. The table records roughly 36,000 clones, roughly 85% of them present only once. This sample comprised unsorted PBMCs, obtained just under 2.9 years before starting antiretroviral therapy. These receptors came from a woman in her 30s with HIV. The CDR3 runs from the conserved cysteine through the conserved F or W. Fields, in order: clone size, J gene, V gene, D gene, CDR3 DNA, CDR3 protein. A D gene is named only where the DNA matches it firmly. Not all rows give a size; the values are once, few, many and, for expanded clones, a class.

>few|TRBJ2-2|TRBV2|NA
TGTGCCAGCAGTGAGGCTAGGGGGACCGGGGAGCTGTTTTTT
CASSEARGTGELFF
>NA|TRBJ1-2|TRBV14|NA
TGTGCCAGCAGCCAAGTAGGAAACTATGGCTACACCTTC
CASSQVGNYGYTF
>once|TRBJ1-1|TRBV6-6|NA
TGTGCCAGCACGAAGAGGAACACTGAAGCTTTCTTT
CASTKRNTEAFF
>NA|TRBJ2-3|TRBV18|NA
TGTGCCAGCTCACCCAGTGGGATTGGCACAGATACGCAGTATTTT
CASSPSGIGTDTQYF
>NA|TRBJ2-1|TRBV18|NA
TGTGCCAGCTCACCACCGAAGGCTAGAGGGATTGAGCAGTTCTTC
CASSPPKARGIEQFF
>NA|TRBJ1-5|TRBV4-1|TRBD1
TGCGCCAGCAGCCGCCTACAGGGGGGGAATCAGCCCCAGCATTTT
CASSRLQGGNQPQHF
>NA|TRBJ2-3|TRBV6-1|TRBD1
TGTGCCAGCAGTGAAAACCAAGGGGGCAATCAGCCCCAGTATTTT
CASSENQGGNQPQYF
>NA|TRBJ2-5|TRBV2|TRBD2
TGTGCCAGCAGCGAGCGGGGGGGCTATGTGGAGACCCAGTACTTC
CASSERGGYVETQYF
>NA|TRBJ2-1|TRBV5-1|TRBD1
TGCGCCAGCAGCGGAACAACAGGGGTAGGTGAGCAGTTCTTC
CASSGTTGVGEQFF
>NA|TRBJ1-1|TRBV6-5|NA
TGTGCCAGCAGGAGGAACACTGAAGCTTTCTTT
CASRRNTEAFF
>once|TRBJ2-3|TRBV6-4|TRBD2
TGTGCCAGCAGTGAAACTAGCGGGGGCACAGATACGCAGTATTTT
CASSETSGGTDTQYF
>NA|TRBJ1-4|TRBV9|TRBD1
TGTGCCAGCAGCGGGGGACAGGGCAGGGAAAAACTGTTTTTT
CASSGGQGREKLFF
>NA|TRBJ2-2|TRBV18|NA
TGTGCCAGCTCACCGGACCTCGTCGAAAACACCGGGGAGCTGTTTTTT
CASSPDLVENTGELFF
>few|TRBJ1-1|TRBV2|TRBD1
TGTGCCACCACCGGGACAGTTCTTGAAGCTTTCTTT
CATTGTVLEAFF
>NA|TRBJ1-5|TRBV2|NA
TGTGCCAGCAAGGGAGATAGCAATCAGCCCCAGCATTTT
CASKGDSNQPQHF
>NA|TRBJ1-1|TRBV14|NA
TGTGCCAGCAGCCAGCCCGGGGAGGAGGTCAGCGGTATGGGCGCTTTCTTT
CASSQPGEEVSGMGAFF
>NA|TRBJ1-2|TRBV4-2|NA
TGTGCCAGCAGCCAAGATCCGGGGGCGGGTAGCTATGGCTACACCTTC
CASSQDPGAGSYGYTF
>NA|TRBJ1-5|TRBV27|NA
TGTGCCAGCAGTTCTCAGGGGAGGAGGCAGCCCCAGCATTTT
CASSSQGRRQPQHF
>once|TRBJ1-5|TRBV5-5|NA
TGTGCCAGCAGCTTGGGGAGTGACCAGCCCCAGCATTTT
CASSLGSDQPQHF
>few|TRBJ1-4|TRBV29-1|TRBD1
TGCAGCGTTGTAGGGGGCGACCATGAAAAACTGTTTTTT
CSVVGGDHEKLFF
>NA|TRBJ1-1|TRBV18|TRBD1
TGTGCCAGCTCAGCTACCCTAGGGGGCGCGGACACTGAAGCTTTCTTT
CASSATLGGADTEAFF
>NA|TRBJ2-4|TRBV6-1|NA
TGTGCCAGCAGCGATATTGGGACAGCCAAAAACATTCAGTACTTC
CASSDIGTAKNIQYF
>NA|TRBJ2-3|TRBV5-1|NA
TGCGCCAGCAGCCTGGGTGAGGTCCGGGGGCATACGCAGTATTTT
CASSLGEVRGHTQYF
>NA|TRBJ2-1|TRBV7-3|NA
TGTGCCAGCAGCCCCCTTGAAGGTGAGCAGTTCTTC
CASSPLEGEQFF
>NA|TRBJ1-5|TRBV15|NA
TGTGCCACCAGCAGAGGGGGGGCTGGCAATCAGCCCCAGCATTTT
CATSRGGAGNQPQHF
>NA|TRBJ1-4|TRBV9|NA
TGTGCCAGCAGCCGCCACCGAGAAACTAATGAAAAACTGTTTTTT
CASSRHRETNEKLFF
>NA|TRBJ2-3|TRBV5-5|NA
TGTGCCAGCAGCTTGGTCCCGGGGAGGACAGATACGCAGTATTTT
CASSLVPGRTDTQYF
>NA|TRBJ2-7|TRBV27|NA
TGTGCCAGCAGCCCGGGGATAAGCGAGCAGTACTTC
CASSPGISEQYF
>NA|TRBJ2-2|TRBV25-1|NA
TGTGCCAGCAGGGGCACCGGGGAGCTGTTTTTT
CASRGTGELFF
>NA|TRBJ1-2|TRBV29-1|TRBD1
TGCAGCTCCCTCTCCTCTGACAGGGGGGATTATGGCTACACCTTC
CSSLSSDRGDYGYTF
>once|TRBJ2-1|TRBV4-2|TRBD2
TGTGCCAGCGGGCGACTAGCGGGGGAGCAGTTCTTC
CASGRLAGEQFF
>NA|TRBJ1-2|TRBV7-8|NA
TGTGCCAGCAGCCCTAGGGGGGGGTTGGGGTTCTATGGCTACACCTTC
CASSPRGGLGFYGYTF
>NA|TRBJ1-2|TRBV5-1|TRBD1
TGCGCCAGCAGCTTGGGATTGACAGGGGTGAACTATGGCTACACCTTC
CASSLGLTGVNYGYTF
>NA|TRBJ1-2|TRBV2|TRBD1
TGTGCCAGCAGCCGGACAGGGGGCGTCTATGGCTACACCTTC
CASSRTGGVYGYTF
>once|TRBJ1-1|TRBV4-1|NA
TGCGCCAGCAGCGAGGTCGCCTCGTTCGGCGGAGGTGGAGCTTTCTTT
CASSEVASFGGGGAFF
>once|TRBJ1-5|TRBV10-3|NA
TGTGCCATCAGTGAGTCTCAGGGAGGGCATCAGCCCCAGCATTTT
CAISESQGGHQPQHF
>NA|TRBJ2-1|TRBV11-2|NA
TGTGCCAGCAGCTTCGAGGGGCAGGGCTACAATGAGCAGTTCTTC
CASSFEGQGYNEQFF
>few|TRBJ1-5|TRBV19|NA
TGTGCCAGTAGTATAGATCTGGGACTGAGCAATCAGCCCCAGCATTTT
CASSIDLGLSNQPQHF
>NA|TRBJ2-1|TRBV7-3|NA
TGTGCCAGCAGCTTAACCAGGGTCCACAGGGATGAGCAGTTCTTC
CASSLTRVHRDEQFF
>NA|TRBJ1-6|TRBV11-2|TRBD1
TGTGCCAGCAGTTTGGACAGGGACTATTCACCCCTCCACTTT
CASSLDRDYSPLHF